This T cell receptor (beta chain) was documented in a study of regulatory dendritic cells for organ transplantation. Study-wide results and limits: Memory T cells were less diverse than naive, with memory CD8+ most oligoclonal.

V shed 4 bases and J 4 bases; nucleotides not matched to a gene: 10. Germline CDR1 reads SQVTM; CDR2 reads ANQGSEA. The CDR3 has 15 residues. In the case of this clone: Its antigen is unidentified.

Clones were read by immunoSEQ multiplex PCR, and TCRdb kept only the in-frame ones, dropping some. Here the sample spans tens of thousands of clones, around nine tenths being singletons. The chain carries TRBV29-1 and TRBJ2-4; 7 nucleotides match TRBD1. The sample was naive CD8+ T cells from blood. Regarding subset: CD45RA+ naive T cells. The receptor was derived from a human donor in good health. CDR3 protein: CSVVTGIQGKNIQYF. Written as DNA, the CDR3 is TGCAGCGTTGTGACAGGGATACAGGGGAAAAACATTCAGTACTTC.